The entry below describes one T cell receptor (beta chain). There are 16 residues in the CDR3. CDR1 LNHDA and CDR2 SQIVND come from the germline V gene (reference sequence). V lost 4 bases, J lost 4 bases, and 12 bases stayed unmatched. Assay used: immunoSEQ multiplex PCR; TCRdb lists only in-frame clones, some missing. The sample holds more than 250,000 clones; around 92% are singletons and the top ten take under 8%. The entry originates in a study of blood T cell repertoires in COVID-19. The sample taken for sequencing was peripheral blood. The receptor comes from a man between 18 and 29 years old who had recovered from COVID-19. V is TRBV19 and J is TRBJ1-1; 7 bases align to TRBD1. Here the CDR3 reads CASSKGTVGLLTEAFF. The CDR3 nucleotides are TGTGCCAGTAGTAAGGGGACAGTCGGTCTCCTCACTGAAGCTTTCTTT.